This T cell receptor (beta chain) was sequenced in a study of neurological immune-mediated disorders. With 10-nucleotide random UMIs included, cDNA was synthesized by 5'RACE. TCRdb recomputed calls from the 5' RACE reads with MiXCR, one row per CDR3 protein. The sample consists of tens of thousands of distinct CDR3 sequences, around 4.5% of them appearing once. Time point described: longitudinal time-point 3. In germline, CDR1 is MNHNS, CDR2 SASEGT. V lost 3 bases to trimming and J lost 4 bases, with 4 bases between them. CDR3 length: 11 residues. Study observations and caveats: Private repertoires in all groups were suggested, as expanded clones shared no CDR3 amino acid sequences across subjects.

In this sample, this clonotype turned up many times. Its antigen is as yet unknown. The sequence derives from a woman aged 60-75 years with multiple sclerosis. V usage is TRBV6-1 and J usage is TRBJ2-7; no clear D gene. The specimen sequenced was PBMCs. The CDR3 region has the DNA TGTGCCAGCAGTGAGTTATACGAGCAGTACTTC. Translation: CASSELYEQYF.